Listed below are T cell receptor beta chains from one sample, sequenced in a study of shared clonotypes between healthy human individuals. Only in-frame clones appear in the TCRdb table, and some are missing; sequencing was by immunoSEQ multiplex PCR. The sample records 600,000 to 800,000 clones, over 55% being singletons. Sequences were obtained from memory CD4+ T cells sorted from blood. Every receptor here comes from a woman in her 30s in good health. Both conserved end residues are part of each CDR3. The order of the fields is clone size, V gene, D gene, J gene, CDR3 protein, CDR3 DNA. D genes are given only for firm matches. Clone size is stated in some rows and not others, as once, few, many or a class when expanded.

abundance: .; v_gene: TRBV2; d_gene: TRBD1; j_gene: TRBJ1-2; CDR3aa: CASSDRDRRPYGYTF; CDR3nt: TGTGCCAGCAGTGACAGGGACAGGCGCCCCTATGGCTACACCTTC
abundance: .; v_gene: TRBV27; d_gene: TRBD1; j_gene: TRBJ1-1; CDR3aa: CASSLRGTGAWTMNTEAFF; CDR3nt: TGTGCCAGCAGTTTAAGAGGGACAGGGGCATGGACCATGAACACTGAAGCTTTCTTT
abundance: .; v_gene: TRBV28; d_gene: TRBD2; j_gene: TRBJ2-3; CDR3aa: CASGLAGAGAVDF; CDR3nt: TGTGCCAGCGGACTAGCGGGAGCAGGAGCAGTGGATTTT
abundance: .; v_gene: TRBV27; d_gene: .; j_gene: TRBJ1-5; CDR3aa: CASTTGNQPQHF; CDR3nt: TGTGCCAGCACCACAGGCAATCAGCCCCAGCATTTT
abundance: .; v_gene: TRBV28; d_gene: .; j_gene: TRBJ2-5; CDR3aa: CASSQTIQGETQYF; CDR3nt: TGTGCCAGCAGTCAAACAATTCAGGGGGAGACCCAGTACTTC
abundance: .; v_gene: TRBV18; d_gene: .; j_gene: TRBJ2-5; CDR3aa: CASSPVRETQYF; CDR3nt: TGTGCCAGCTCACCGGTTAGAGAGACCCAGTACTTC
abundance: once; v_gene: TRBV11-3; d_gene: .; j_gene: TRBJ2-1; CDR3aa: CASSFEGRGNEQFF; CDR3nt: TGTGCCAGCAGCTTTGAGGGCCGGGGCAATGAGCAGTTCTTC
abundance: .; v_gene: TRBV19; d_gene: .; j_gene: TRBJ2-3; CDR3aa: CASSIITTDTQYF; CDR3nt: TGTGCCAGTAGTATTATTACGACAGATACGCAGTATTTT
abundance: .; v_gene: TRBV28; d_gene: .; j_gene: TRBJ1-2; CDR3aa: CASRTGSDYGYTF; CDR3nt: TGTGCCAGCAGAACAGGGTCGGACTATGGCTACACCTTC
abundance: .; v_gene: TRBV27; d_gene: .; j_gene: TRBJ2-7; CDR3aa: CASSRTVTSRYEQYF; CDR3nt: TGTGCCAGCAGCCGGACAGTGACTAGCAGGTACGAGCAGTACTTC
abundance: .; v_gene: TRBV5-1; d_gene: .; j_gene: TRBJ1-5; CDR3aa: CASSPSGDHSNQPQHF; CDR3nt: TGCGCCAGCAGCCCCTCCGGAGACCATAGCAATCAGCCCCAGCATTTT
abundance: .; v_gene: TRBV30; d_gene: .; j_gene: TRBJ2-5; CDR3aa: CASRGGNGETQYF; CDR3nt: TGTGCCAGTAGGGGAGGAAACGGGGAGACCCAGTACTTC
abundance: .; v_gene: TRBV6-6; d_gene: .; j_gene: TRBJ1-4; CDR3aa: CASRGTQSNEKLFF; CDR3nt: TGTGCCAGCAGGGGGACGCAGAGCAATGAAAAACTGTTTTTT
abundance: .; v_gene: TRBV7-3; d_gene: TRBD2; j_gene: TRBJ2-3; CDR3aa: CASSFGLAGSDTQYF; CDR3nt: TGTGCCAGCAGTTTCGGACTAGCGGGATCGGATACGCAGTATTTT
abundance: .; v_gene: TRBV25-1; d_gene: TRBD1; j_gene: TRBJ2-6; CDR3aa: CASSPQGSGANVLTF; CDR3nt: TGTGCCAGCAGCCCACAGGGGTCTGGGGCCAACGTCCTGACTTTC
abundance: .; v_gene: TRBV7-7; d_gene: .; j_gene: TRBJ2-1; CDR3aa: CASSTGTDPYNEQFF; CDR3nt: TGTGCCAGCAGCACCGGGACGGATCCCTACAATGAGCAGTTCTTC
abundance: .; v_gene: TRBV5-1; d_gene: .; j_gene: TRBJ2-1; CDR3aa: CASSLLRQMPESYNEQFF; CDR3nt: TGCGCCAGCAGCTTGTTGCGCCAGATGCCTGAGTCCTACAATGAGCAGTTCTTC
abundance: many; v_gene: TRBV11-3; d_gene: TRBD2; j_gene: TRBJ2-7; CDR3aa: CASSYGAGGEQYF; CDR3nt: TGTGCCAGCAGCTACGGAGCGGGAGGCGAGCAGTACTTC
abundance: .; v_gene: TRBV4-2; d_gene: TRBD2; j_gene: TRBJ2-3; CDR3aa: CASSQTSLAMSTDTQYF; CDR3nt: TGTGCCAGCAGCCAAACATCACTAGCGATGAGCACAGATACGCAGTATTTT
abundance: .; v_gene: TRBV28; d_gene: .; j_gene: TRBJ1-2; CDR3aa: CASKAGPSNYGYTF; CDR3nt: TGTGCCAGCAAAGCAGGACCCTCTAACTATGGCTACACCTTC
abundance: .; v_gene: TRBV6-6; d_gene: .; j_gene: TRBJ2-1; CDR3aa: CASSYSKGTVEQFF; CDR3nt: TGTGCCAGCAGTTACTCGAAGGGCACAGTTGAGCAGTTCTTC
abundance: .; v_gene: TRBV7-9; d_gene: .; j_gene: TRBJ1-2; CDR3aa: CASSSPGLVGYTF; CDR3nt: TGTGCCAGCAGCTCCCCAGGGCTCGTTGGCTACACCTTC
abundance: few; v_gene: TRBV10-2; d_gene: TRBD2; j_gene: TRBJ2-7; CDR3aa: CASQTSGGYEQYF; CDR3nt: TGCGCCAGTCAGACTAGCGGGGGCTACGAGCAGTACTTC
abundance: .; v_gene: TRBV7-2; d_gene: .; j_gene: TRBJ2-1; CDR3aa: CASSSDYVRNEQFF; CDR3nt: TGTGCCAGCAGCTCAGACTATGTCCGGAATGAGCAGTTCTTC
abundance: .; v_gene: TRBV18; d_gene: .; j_gene: TRBJ2-1; CDR3aa: CASSPNRDSYNEQFF; CDR3nt: TGTGCCAGCTCGCCAAACAGGGATTCCTACAATGAGCAGTTCTTC
abundance: few; v_gene: TRBV5-5; d_gene: TRBD1; j_gene: TRBJ2-7; CDR3aa: CASSLAGGELTPYEQYF; CDR3nt: TGTGCCAGCAGCTTGGCAGGGGGCGAACTCACTCCCTACGAGCAGTACTTC
abundance: many; v_gene: TRBV7-9; d_gene: .; j_gene: TRBJ1-2; CDR3aa: CASSLMQGANYGYTF; CDR3nt: TGTGCCAGCAGCTTAATGCAGGGAGCTAACTATGGCTACACCTTC
abundance: .; v_gene: TRBV4-1; d_gene: .; j_gene: TRBJ1-5; CDR3aa: CASSQDRASHQPQHF; CDR3nt: TGCGCCAGCAGCCAAGATCGGGCATCTCATCAGCCCCAGCATTTT
abundance: .; v_gene: TRBV18; d_gene: .; j_gene: TRBJ2-1; CDR3aa: CASSPPFRQNNEQFF; CDR3nt: TGTGCCAGCTCACCACCTTTCAGGCAGAACAATGAGCAGTTCTTC
abundance: .; v_gene: TRBV1; d_gene: .; j_gene: TRBJ2-5; CDR3aa: CTSSPSGNNQETQYF; CDR3nt: TGCACCAGCAGCCCTAGCGGGAATAACCAAGAGACCCAGTACTTC
abundance: .; v_gene: TRBV20-1; d_gene: .; j_gene: TRBJ2-7; CDR3aa: CSARLETEQYF; CDR3nt: TGCAGTGCTAGACTGGAAACGGAGCAGTACTTC
abundance: .; v_gene: TRBV19; d_gene: .; j_gene: TRBJ1-1; CDR3aa: CASSLRRAERNTEAFF; CDR3nt: TGTGCCAGTAGTCTCCGGCGCGCCGAGAGGAACACTGAAGCTTTCTTT
abundance: .; v_gene: TRBV7-8; d_gene: .; j_gene: TRBJ2-7; CDR3aa: CASSLAVYEQYF; CDR3nt: TGTGCCAGCAGCTTAGCGGTCTACGAGCAGTACTTC
abundance: .; v_gene: TRBV5-1; d_gene: .; j_gene: TRBJ2-1; CDR3aa: CASSLAENSYNEQFF; CDR3nt: TGCGCCAGCAGCTTGGCAGAAAACTCCTACAATGAGCAGTTCTTC
abundance: .; v_gene: TRBV28; d_gene: .; j_gene: TRBJ2-7; CDR3aa: CASSWGTSPPGQYF; CDR3nt: TGTGCCAGCAGTTGGGGAACTAGCCCCCCTGGGCAGTACTTC
abundance: .; v_gene: TRBV10-2; d_gene: .; j_gene: TRBJ2-7; CDR3aa: CASSPTYEQYF; CDR3nt: TGCGCCAGCAGCCCCACCTACGAGCAGTACTTC
abundance: few; v_gene: TRBV28; d_gene: TRBD2; j_gene: TRBJ2-5; CDR3aa: CASSLSGTTFGTQYF; CDR3nt: TGTGCCAGCAGTTTGTCCGGGACTACCTTTGGGACCCAGTACTTC
abundance: .; v_gene: TRBV27; d_gene: .; j_gene: TRBJ2-1; CDR3aa: CASSFEGNEQFF; CDR3nt: TGTGCCAGCAGTTTTGAGGGTAATGAGCAGTTCTTC
abundance: .; v_gene: TRBV19; d_gene: .; j_gene: TRBJ2-4; CDR3aa: CASSLDSGRAKNIQYF; CDR3nt: TGTGCCAGTAGTCTGGACTCCGGCAGAGCCAAAAACATTCAGTACTTC
abundance: .; v_gene: TRBV23-1; d_gene: .; j_gene: TRBJ1-4; CDR3aa: CASTIDGAGYEKLFF; CDR3nt: TGCGCCAGCACCATCGACGGGGCAGGGTATGAAAAACTGTTTTTT
abundance: .; v_gene: TRBV28; d_gene: .; j_gene: TRBJ2-6; CDR3aa: CASESERAGANVLTF; CDR3nt: TGTGCCAGCGAGAGTGAGAGGGCTGGGGCCAACGTCCTGACTTTC